Below, one T cell receptor (beta chain) is given with its context. Its antigen is as yet unknown. The sample originates from a study of OX40 agonist ivuxolimab in advanced cancers. General study results and limits: In the 0.1 to 3.0 mg/kg range, CD4+ and CD8+ blood T cells had expanded clonally by week 6.

V was cut by 0 bases and J by 6 bases, with 11 bases left in between. The CDR3 has 14 amino acids. CDR1 and CDR2 from the germline V gene are WSHSY and SAAADI. Generated by immunoSEQ multiplex PCR, the TCRdb table keeps only in-frame clones and is missing some. The table has some 74,000 clones, less than 95% seen once. This clonotype was obtained from an adult with an advanced solid tumor such as melanoma, head and neck, liver or kidney cancer. The sequencing used CD4+ or CD8+ T cells sorted from blood, collected in a trial of the OX40 agonist ivuxolimab. The chain joins TRBV10-2 to TRBJ1-1; D uncertain. CDR3 DNA sequence: TGCGCCAGCAGTGAGTCCAACCTCATCCCTGAAGCTTTCTTT. Translating it yields CASSESNLIPEAFF.